The 12 T cell receptor beta chains below come from one sample, sequenced in a study of OX40 agonist ivuxolimab in advanced cancers. TCRdb's copy holds only in-frame clones and misses some; the assay was immunoSEQ multiplex PCR. The sample yields about 83,000 clones, around 84% seen once. The specimen comprised CD4+ or CD8+ T cells sorted from blood, sampled in a trial of the OX40 agonist ivuxolimab. These receptors all come from an adult with an advanced solid tumor such as melanoma, head and neck, liver or kidney cancer.

This clone was detected only a few times. The gene calls are TRBV11-2 and TRBJ1-2; D gene uncertain. This CDR3 has 15 residues. Germline V lookup: CDR1 SGHAT, CDR2 FQNNGV. The ends were cut back, 0 bases at V and 4 bases at J, with 12 bases in the middle. The CDR3 spells CASSLESGSLYGYTF. In DNA form, the CDR3 reads TGTGCCAGCAGCTTAGAATCGGGCAGCCTCTATGGCTACACCTTC.

The rearrangement joins TRBV6-5 to TRBJ1-5, with D possibly being TRBD1 (6 bases). The length of the CDR3 is 14 residues. Germline V CDR1 and CDR2: MNHEY, SVGAGI. V shed 3 bases and J shed 4 bases, with 10 bases lying between them. CDR3 loop: CASSYERGNQPQHF. In DNA, the CDR3 is TGTGCCAGCAGTTATGAGAGGGGGAATCAGCCCCAGCATTTT.

The rearrangement links TRBV7-7 to TRBJ2-2; D possibly corresponds to TRBD2 (6 bases). The V gene's germline CDR1 is SSHAT and CDR2 FNYEAQ (reference sequence). V dropped 0 bases and J dropped 8 bases, with 10 bases sitting between them. The CDR3 runs 14 residues. CDR3: CASSLASGGGELFF. The CDR3 DNA sequence: TGTGCCAGCAGCTTAGCGTCCGGGGGAGGGGAGCTGTTTTTT.

This chain uses TRBV6-1 with TRBJ2-7, with 8 bases identical to TRBD1. The CDR3 spans 15 residues. Germline V lookup: CDR1 MNHNS, CDR2 SASEGT. Trimming removed 6 bases from V and 5 bases from J; junction bases left unmatched: 12. Written as DNA, the CDR3 is TGTGCCAGCAGAGCTCTCCGGACAGGGTCCAACGAGCAGTACTTC. It encodes CASRALRTGSNEQYF.

The genes are TRBV13 and TRBJ2-5; TRBD1 agrees at 7 bases. Germline-derived CDR1 and CDR2 are PRHDT and FYEKMQ (reference sequence). The trim removed 5 bases at V and 5 bases at J, leaving 11 bases unmatched. This CDR3 has 15 residues. The CDR3 nucleotides read TGTGCCAGCAGCCAGACACGAGGGGGCGAGGAGACCCAGTACTTC. Protein product: CASSQTRGGEETQYF.

The rearrangement uses TRBV11-2 and TRBJ2-7; 11 bases are a match to TRBD2. The V gene end was trimmed by 2 bases and the J gene end by 3 bases; junction bases not matched to a gene: 3. This CDR3 has 15 residues. From germline, CDR1 is SGHAT and CDR2 FQNNGV. The CDR3 spells CASSLYLAGGYEQYF. The CDR3 nucleotides read TGTGCCAGCAGCTTATATCTAGCGGGGGGCTACGAGCAGTACTTC.

The chain recombines TRBV4-1 with TRBJ2-1; 9 positions match TRBD2. The length of the CDR3 is 17 residues. Germline V lookup: CDR1 MGHRA, CDR2 YSYEKL. With V trimmed by 4 bases and J by 5 bases, 12 bases remained unmatched. The CDR3: CASSRTRRGGGDNEQFF. The DNA for the CDR3 is TGCGCCAGCAGCCGAACCCGGAGGGGCGGGGGGGACAATGAGCAGTTCTTC.

The chain carries TRBV2 and TRBJ2-5; D is undetermined. CDR1 and CDR2 from the germline V gene are SNHLY and FYNNEI. This CDR3 has 14 amino acids. Trimming shortened V by 3 bases and J by 4 bases, and 12 bases separated the two germline ends. The CDR3 loop reads CASSDLSTIETQYF. In DNA form, the CDR3 reads TGTGCCAGCAGTGACCTCTCCACGATAGAGACCCAGTACTTC.

V and J are TRBV7-2 and TRBJ2-5, with D possibly being TRBD2 (5 bases). The V end was cut by 2 bases, the J end by 5 bases, with 15 bases between. From germline, CDR1 is SGHTA and CDR2 FQGNSA. The CDR3 sequence is 15 residues long. CDR3 DNA sequence: TGTGCCAGCAGCTTATCATCCGACGGGGTTGAGACCCAGTACTTC. Encoded protein: CASSLSSDGVETQYF.

The chain uses TRBV28 and TRBJ2-1; possibly TRBD2 for D (6 bases). The germline V gene has CDR1 MDHEN and CDR2 SYDVKM. The CDR3 has 15 amino acids. V dropped 3 bases and J dropped 5 bases, with 14 bases sitting between them. CDR3 in DNA: TGTGCCAGCAGTTTTGGGGGGTCGAAGAACAATGAGCAGTTCTTC. It encodes CASSFGGSKNNEQFF.

This rearrangement joins TRBV7-2 to TRBJ2-1, with 9 bases that match TRBD2. This CDR3 contains 13 residues. With V trimmed by 8 bases and J by 7 bases, 6 bases remained unmatched. Looked up from germline, CDR1 is SGHTA and CDR2 is FQGNSA. The DNA of the CDR3 is TGTGCCAGCCGGGCGGGGGGGAATAATGAGCAGTTCTTC. Translating it yields CASRAGGNNEQFF.

The chain is built from TRBV19 and TRBJ1-5; no reliable D call. This CDR3 spans 13 amino acids. The V end lost 7 bases, the J end lost 6 bases, and 13 bases lay between the germline ends. Germline CDR1 reads LNHDA; CDR2 reads SQIVND (reference sequence). CDR3 amino acids: CASTLGQPQPQHF. For the CDR3, the DNA is TGTGCCAGTACCCTGGGCCAGCCTCAGCCCCAGCATTTT.